This TCR beta chain comes out of a study of CD8+CD57+ T cells in acquired aplastic anemia. Turning to the study itself: Across the sorted CD4+ and CD8+ cells, DNA amounts averaged about 3 ug. Study conclusions and caveats: There were approximately 27 CD8+ CDR3 sequences that occurred in both patients and controls. Controls and patients did not differ significantly in CD8+ Simpson's diversity.

CDR1 and CDR2 (germline): ENHRY, SYGVKD. The V gene end was trimmed by 4 bases and the J gene end by 4 bases; junction bases not matched to a gene: 3. The CDR3 runs 15 residues. Using genomic DNA as the template, TCR beta VDJ and CDR3 profiling was carried out. TCRdb redid the calling of the reads with MiXCR, one entry per CDR3 protein. The table includes 250,000 to 350,000 distinct CDR3 sequences, 55% to 60% detected once. In the case of this clonotype: The antigen is unknown.

The sequenced material came from sorted CD4+, CD8+, or CD8+CD57+ T cells (not recorded which) from PBMCs. This clonotype originated in a human donor with severe aplastic anemia or a healthy control (not recorded which). The chain carries TRBV10-3 and TRBJ2-7; 14 bases are shared with TRBD2. The CDR3 DNA sequence: TGTGCCATCAGTGCCAGGACTAGCGGGGGGTACGAGCAGTACTTC. It yields the protein CAISARTSGGYEQYF.